The 12 T cell receptor beta chains below come from one sample, sequenced in a study of T cells expressing NK-cell markers. One entry per CDR3 protein, without DNA, is what TCRdb gives after re-calling the 5' RACE reads. The sample table sets out over 200,000 distinct CDR3 sequences. Sequencing was performed on blood T cells: a sorted CD56 or NKG2C T cell subset, CD4+ or CD8+ T cells, or bulk PBMC T cells (not recorded which). Receptors were obtained from a man younger than 35 in good health.

This chain uses TRBV12-3 or TRBV12-4 with TRBJ1-1; with no DNA, the TCRdb D assignment of TRBD1 cannot be verified. There are 14 residues in the CDR3. The CDR3: CASRRDSFNTEAFF.

The chain employs TRBV5-5 and TRBJ1-2; the D call of TRBD1 rests on TCRdb alone, since no DNA is present to check it. Germline-derived CDR1 and CDR2 are SGHKS and YYEKEE (reference sequence). The CDR3 is made up of 14 amino acids. CDR3 protein: CASSLDRGNYGYTF. The full variable domain, in which reference TRBV5-5 and TRBJ1-2 provide the parts outside the CDR3, is DAGVTQSPTHLIKTRGQQVTLRCSPISGHKSVSWYQQVLGQGPQFIFQYYEKEERGRGNFPDRFSARQFPNYSSELNVNALLLGDSALYLCASSLDRGNYGYTFGSGTRLTVV.

The rearrangement uses TRBV11-2 and TRBJ2-6; TCRdb gives TRBD1 as the D gene, but with no DNA this cannot be confirmed. The CDR3 length is 17 residues. The germline V gene encodes CDR1 SGHAT and CDR2 FQNNGV. The CDR3 sequence: CASSLEGPGSGANVLTF.

The chain employs TRBV10-3 and TRBJ2-5; checking the TCRdb D call of TRBD1 is not possible without DNA. Germline V gene data show CDR1 as ENHRY and CDR2 as SYGVKD. The CDR3 runs to 13 residues. The CDR3 reads CAIRTPAQETQYF.

V usage is TRBV12-3 or TRBV12-4 and J usage is TRBJ2-1; lacking DNA, the TRBD2 call made by TCRdb goes unchecked. This CDR3 comprises 17 residues. The CDR3 sequence is CASTKELAGEGRNEQFF.

The V and J genes are TRBV20-1 and TRBJ2-3; without DNA, the TCRdb call of TRBD1 cannot be checked. This CDR3 contains 14 residues. Germline V lookup: CDR1 DFQATT, CDR2 SNEGSKA (reference sequence). The CDR3 sequence: CSASGTGYGDTQYF.

The genes are TRBV20-1 and TRBJ2-7; lacking DNA, the TRBD2 call made by TCRdb goes unchecked. In germline, CDR1 is DFQATT, CDR2 SNEGSKA (reference sequence). This CDR3 has 13 residues. CDR3 residues: CSANLRGTYEQYF.

This chain joins TRBV29-1 and TRBJ2-6; TCRdb calls TRBD1, which cannot be checked without DNA. This CDR3 contains 15 residues. Germline CDR1 reads SQVTM; CDR2 reads ANQGSEA. The CDR3 reads CSVHKGGSGANVLTF.

This chain connects TRBV12-3 or TRBV12-4 to TRBJ2-2; the TRBD2 assignment by TCRdb is unverifiable without DNA. There are 13 residues in the CDR3. The CDR3 spells CASTQSAAGELFF.

V gene TRBV2 combines with J gene TRBJ2-1; TCRdb proposes TRBD1, but this gene call is untestable without DNA. Germline CDR1 and CDR2: SNHLY and FYNNEI. CDR3 length equals 13 residues. CDR3 protein: CASSDGGMDEQFF.

The chain employs TRBV7-3 and TRBJ2-7; TCRdb selects TRBD1, and the lack of DNA leaves this call unchecked. Germline CDR1 and CDR2: SGHTA and FQGTGA. This CDR3 has 13 residues. The CDR3 is CASSPGELYEQYF.

This chain uses TRBV11-2 with TRBJ2-2. Per germline, CDR1 SGHAT and CDR2 FQNNGV. This CDR3 region has 18 residues. CDR3: CASSLIVVDTQNTGELFF.